This record looks at one T cell receptor beta chain sequence and its context. The data were taken from a study of T cell changes during pregnancy in multiple sclerosis. CDR3 length equals 11 residues. Germline V gene data show CDR1 as DFQATT and CDR2 as SNEGSKA (reference sequence). Trimming stripped 6 bases from V and 8 bases from J, with 13 bases between. Here immunoSEQ multiplex PCR was the method, and the copy in TCRdb shows in-frame clones only, minus some. The sample carries about 77,000 clones, around 91% recorded once. Sequencing used peripheral blood, obtained before pregnancy. The V gene is TRBV20-1, the J gene TRBJ2-5; D gene unclear. The clonotype originates from a female donor with multiple sclerosis, enrolled in a pregnancy study. CDR3 bases: TGCAGTGCCGAACAATCCCGTACCCAGTACTTC. As protein: CSAEQSRTQYF.